This record looks at one TCR beta chain sequence and its context. Its cognate antigen has yet to be identified. The sample holds no much larger clone one base away, and base qualities are not on file. Sequencing was carried out with an Illumina HiSeq 1500. Through fastp at Q25 and MiXCR, TCRdb rebuilt clones from the public reads, retaining in-frame beta chains. Duplicate CDR3 protein sequences are folded into a single record with the most common DNA and genes. Here the sample has 150,000 to 200,000 distinct CDR3 sequences; about 18% occur a single time. The ten top clones hold 25% of the sample. The source of the sample is a study of T cell repertoires in cytomegalovirus infection (dated by TCRdb to the late 2010s). Background for the entire study: Donor HLA type was relevant to the analysis, as public TCR beta signatures indicated carriage of CMV infection together with the matching HLA type. Results and caveats for the whole study, not just this receptor: In both this cohort and an independent roughly 330-donor cohort, the cumulative frequency of public TCR beta family members distinguished carriers of CMV infection plus the relevant HLA type. The ex vivo response was dominated by HLA-C-restricted CMV-specific TCR beta clonotypes, which also provided the single most frequent clonotype in two of eight donors.

The sequenced sample was CD8+ T cells from PBMCs. This sequence originates from a human donor in good health (CMV status not recorded). Some clones in this sample may be carry-over from other donors' samples.

CDR3 sequence: CSAPPPSGGAYNEQFF. The DNA reads TGCAGTGCCCCTCCCCCTAGCGGGGGAGCCTACAATGAGCAGTTCTTC. This chain joins TRBV20-1 to TRBJ2-1, and 10 bases in between align with TRBD2. The germline V and J ends show losses of 6 bases and 2 bases respectively, and no gene match explains 10 bases of the junction. The germline V gene (reference sequence) gives CDR1 as DFQATT and CDR2 as SNEGSKA. The CDR3 has 16 amino acids, counting the end cysteine and phenylalanine. Only the CDR3 portion is preserved as DNA: 48 bases, with reading frame beginning at the first base.